A single sample is the source of the 10 T cell receptor beta chains below, sequenced in a study of blood T cell repertoires in COVID-19 (dated by TCRdb to 2018 to 2020). The method behind the library was the immunoSEQ multiplex PCR assay. TCRdb took this table from immuneACCESS and kept in-frame rearrangements with V and J called. Such tables lack part of the clones; where checked against another copy, unresolved V genes explain under half of the gap, and the rest is unexplained. The sample includes about 330,000 clones, with more than 75% observed a single time. Of the sample, 10% falls within the top ten clones. The sample taken for sequencing was PBMCs or T cells enriched from blood (not recorded which). These receptors all stem from a woman younger than 35 who had recovered from COVID-19.

The rearrangement links TRBV7-8 to TRBJ1-1, with 9 bases identical to TRBD1. The CDR3 contains 15 residues. Germline CDR1 is SGHVS and CDR2 is FQNEAQ. The J segment lost 4 bases and the V segment lost 5 bases, leaving 8 bases of the junction unmatched. The CDR3 sequence is CASSALGQGATEAFF. The CDR3 bases are TGTGCCAGCAGCGCTCTGGGACAGGGCGCCACTGAAGCTTTCTTT.

The CDR3 reads CASSLERRGTQYF. CDR3 DNA sequence: TGTGCCAGCAGCTTAGAGCGGAGGGGTACGCAGTATTTT. V is TRBV11-2 and J is TRBJ2-3; weak D call: TRBD2 (6 bases). The CDR3 covers 13 residues. V lost 0 bases and J 8 bases, leaving 9 bases between the germline ends. Looked up from germline, CDR1 is SGHAT and CDR2 is FQNNGV.

The chain has TRBV11-2 and TRBJ1-1; D is unresolved. Germline values: CDR1 SGHAT, CDR2 FQNNGV. Trimming took off 4 bases at V and 0 bases at J, with 6 bases between the two ends. The CDR3 consists of 13 residues. This chain's CDR3 is CASSSGLNTEAFF. CDR3 coding DNA: TGTGCCAGCAGCTCGGGATTGAACACTGAAGCTTTCTTT.

The V call is TRBV6-1, the J call TRBJ1-2, with 8 bases fitting TRBD1. CDR3 length: 14 amino acids. CDR1 is MNHNS, CDR2 SASEGT, per germline. With V trimmed by 3 bases and J by 6 bases, 6 bases remained unmatched. CDR3 DNA: TGTGCCAGCAGTGAGACAGGGGTTTACGATGGCTACACCTTC. Amino acids: CASSETGVYDGYTF.

The chain couples TRBV10-2 to TRBJ2-7; the match to TRBD1 covers 8 bases. The CDR3 has 15 residues. Germline V lookup: CDR1 WSHSY, CDR2 SAAADI. With 5 bases clipped from V and 7 bases from J, the junction kept 13 bases outside the gene matches. The CDR3 loop is CASSQPGQVSREQYF. The CDR3 DNA reads TGCGCCAGCAGTCAGCCGGGACAGGTATCCCGGGAGCAGTACTTC.

This clone was seen a handful of times. The identical CDR3 is also encoded by other nucleotide sequences in the sample. The J gene is TRBJ1-6, the V gene TRBV9; 11 positions match TRBD1. The junction had 3 bases not matched to a gene; V was cut back by 3 bases and J by 7 bases. This CDR3 has 15 amino acids. CDR1 and CDR2 (germline): SGDLS, YYNGEE. In DNA, the CDR3 is TGTGCCAGCAGCGCGGGACAGGGGGGCAATTCACCCCTCCACTTT. Translation gives CASSAGQGGNSPLHF.

This clone was seen just once. This sequence joins TRBV19 and TRBJ2-2; D perhaps matches TRBD2 (6 bases). Germline CDR1 is LNHDA and CDR2 is SQIVND (reference sequence). The CDR3 contains 15 residues. The V gene lost 8 bases and the J gene lost 5 bases, with 18 bases spanning the gap. The CDR3, as DNA: TGTGCCAGTCAAGAAGTAGGGAGGTTTACCGGGGAGCTGTTTTTT. Amino acids: CASQEVGRFTGELFF.

The chain has TRBV5-1 and TRBJ2-2; D may be TRBD2 (5 bases). With 2 bases removed from V and 7 bases from J, the gap between germline ends came to 21 bases. CDR3 length equals 17 residues. Per germline, CDR1 SGHRS and CDR2 YFSETQ. The CDR3 here is CASSLVGGLSEVGELFF. The CDR3 nucleotides are TGCGCCAGCAGCTTAGTCGGCGGTCTCTCGGAGGTCGGGGAGCTGTTTTTT.

The V gene is TRBV7-9, the J gene TRBJ2-3; TRBD2 might be the D (6 bases). The CDR3 consists of 15 residues. From germline, CDR1 is SEHNR and CDR2 FQNEAQ (reference sequence). V lost 3 bases and J lost 5, with 15 bases in between. The CDR3 here is CASSFWEVAKDTQYF. CDR3 nucleotide sequence: TGTGCCAGCAGCTTTTGGGAGGTGGCTAAAGATACGCAGTATTTT.

The gene calls are TRBV30 and TRBJ1-1, with D perhaps matching TRBD1 (5 bases). Germline V gene lookup returns CDR1 GTSNPN and CDR2 SVGIG (reference sequence). The CDR3 has 14 amino acids. With 3 bases removed from V and 4 bases from J, the gap between germline ends came to 15 bases. CDR3 amino acids: CAWRREGSGTEAFF. The CDR3 DNA is TGTGCCTGGAGACGGGAGGGGTCGGGCACTGAAGCTTTCTTT.